A single sample is the source of the 15 T cell receptor beta chains below, sequenced in a study of identical twins. TCRdb redid the calling of the 5' RACE reads with MiXCR, one entry per CDR3 protein. The top ten clones hold more than 3.5% of a sample with under 300,000 distinct CDR3 sequences, about 12% of them seen once. These data were also reused for a study on yellow fever vaccine responses in identical twins.

Sequenced material: memory (CD45RO+) T cells sorted from blood. The receptor source for this set is a woman between 18 and 29 years old in good health.

This clonotype turned up a few times. This chain joins TRBV7-2 and TRBJ2-7; D unclear. The germline V gene encodes CDR1 SGHTA and CDR2 FQGNSA. This CDR3 comprises 11 residues. V lost 7 bases, J lost 9 bases, and 13 bases lay in between. DNA for the CDR3: TGTGCCAGCACCTCTAGTGAGCGGCAGTACTTC. The encoded protein is CASTSSERQYF. Using reference TRBV7-2 and TRBJ2-7 for the parts outside the CDR3, the full variable domain is GAGVSQSPSNKVTEKGKDVELRCDPISGHTALYWYRQSLGQGLEFLIYFQGNSAPDKSGLPSDRFSAERTGGSVSTLTIQRTQQEDSAVYLCASTSSERQYFGPGTRLTVT.

This sequence joins TRBV21-1 and TRBJ2-3; the table's D call of TRBD2 was not tested on the DNA. TRBV21-1 is marked as a pseudogene. This CDR3 comprises 19 residues. Written as DNA, the CDR3 is TGTGCCAGCAGCAAAGGGACTAGCGGGGGGGCCTTGGGCACAGATACGCAGTATTTT. This sequence encodes CASSKGTSGGALGTDTQYF.

The chain has TRBV3-1 and TRBJ1-2, with D uncertain. The V end was cut by 1 base, the J end by 8 bases, with 11 bases between. The CDR3 runs 13 residues. In germline, CDR1 is LGHDT, CDR2 YNNKEL (reference sequence). The CDR3 DNA reads as TGTGCCAGCAGCCAAGTGAGCCTCGGAGGCTACACCTTC. Protein sequence: CASSQVSLGGYTF.

Details on this clonotype: An end of the junction does not agree with germline; a read error may underlie this. The DNA of the CDR3 is TGTGCTAGCAGTCCCCTAGTGAGTTCCTACAATGAGCAGTTCTTC. This gives the protein CASSPLVSSYNEQFF. The chain is built from TRBV7-7 and TRBJ2-1; D gene ambiguous. From germline, CDR1 is SSHAT and CDR2 FNYEAQ (reference sequence). The CDR3 has 15 residues.

This rearrangement joins TRBV7-8 to TRBJ1-1, with 8 bases lining up with TRBD1. With V trimmed by 2 bases and J by 5 bases, 10 bases remained unmatched. CDR3 length: 16 residues. Per the germline V gene, CDR1 is SGHVS and CDR2 is FQNEAQ. CDR3 bases: TGTGCCAGCAGCTTACCACAGGGGGTATCTGGGACTGAAGCTTTCTTT. Its translation: CASSLPQGVSGTEAFF.

This chain links TRBV20-1 with TRBJ2-7; 9 bases agree with TRBD2. J lost 2 bases, V lost 7 bases, and 6 bases had no gene match. The germline CDR1 and CDR2 sequences are DFQATT and SNEGSKA (reference sequence). The CDR3 length is 13 residues. This chain's CDR3 is CSVKSGGPYEQYF. DNA of the CDR3: TGCAGTGTTAAGAGCGGGGGGCCCTACGAGCAGTACTTC.

The sample holds many counts of this clonotype. The chain carries TRBV5-1 and TRBJ2-3; TRBD2 agrees at 12 bases. J gave up 4 bases and V 5 bases, and 5 bases lay outside the gene matches. This CDR3 spans 15 amino acids. Germline V lookup: CDR1 SGHRS, CDR2 YFSETQ. For the CDR3, the DNA is TGCGCCAGCAGTCGGACTAGCGGGGCTCCAGATACGCAGTATTTT. Translated, it gives CASSRTSGAPDTQYF.

The chain links TRBV20-1 to TRBJ1-2, with no clear D. The germline CDR1 and CDR2 sequences are DFQATT and SNEGSKA (reference sequence). With 3 bases removed from V and 1 base from J, the gap between germline ends came to 6 bases. The CDR3 runs to 12 residues. CDR3 sequence reads: CSASPDNYGYTF. The DNA for the CDR3 is TGCAGTGCTAGCCCGGATAACTATGGCTACACCTTC.

This rearrangement joins TRBV5-6 to TRBJ2-5, with TRBD2 matching 7 bases. V lost 4 bases to trimming and J lost 5 bases; unmatched junction nucleotides: 5. Germline V gene lookup returns CDR1 SGHDT and CDR2 YYEEEE. The CDR3 contains 13 residues. The CDR3: CASSRWGGETQYF. For the CDR3, the DNA is TGTGCCAGCAGCAGGTGGGGAGGGGAGACCCAGTACTTC.

This clonotype came up a few times. This chain links TRBV5-5 with TRBJ2-1; 7 nucleotides line up with TRBD1. The CDR3 totals 11 residues. Germline CDR1 is SGHKS and CDR2 is YYEKEE (reference sequence). V shed 4 bases and J 9 bases; nucleotides not matched to a gene: 1. The CDR3 loop is CASSQGVEQFF. CDR3 bases: TGTGCCAGCAGCCAGGGGGTTGAGCAGTTCTTC.

The chain uses TRBV5-4 and TRBJ2-1; 9 positions agree with TRBD2. Germline V gene lookup returns CDR1 SGHNT and CDR2 YYREEE (reference sequence). The V gene end was trimmed by 3 bases and the J gene end by 0 bases; junction bases not matched to a gene: 16. The CDR3 spans 20 residues. The CDR3 here is CASSSPGTSRGYGSYNEQFF. DNA of the CDR3: TGTGCCAGCAGCTCTCCCGGGACTAGCCGGGGTTACGGCTCCTACAATGAGCAGTTCTTC.

This clonotype was picked up a small number of times. The CDR3 is CATGGLTQETQYF. The CDR3 DNA reads TGTGCCACCGGGGGGTTAACTCAAGAGACCCAGTACTTC. The rearrangement joins TRBV7-8 to TRBJ2-5; 7 bases align to TRBD2. The CDR3 loop spans 13 amino acids. V was pared by 10 bases and J by 2 bases, with 7 bases of the junction left unmatched. CDR1 and CDR2 from the germline V gene are SGHVS and FQNEAQ.

This clonotype was detected ten times or more. One end of the junction fails to match germline, which may point to a read error. The rearrangement links TRBV29-1 to TRBJ2-5; the D is unclear. The CDR3 loop spans 15 amino acids. Germline V gene lookup returns CDR1 SQVTM and CDR2 ANQGSEA. In nucleotides, the CDR3 is TGCAGCGTCGAAGGTCTCCTACTACCCCAAGAGACCCAGTACTTC. It translates to CSVEGLLLPQETQYF.

The chain joins TRBV7-2 to TRBJ2-1; 9 positions agree with TRBD2. The ends lost 1 base at V and 4 bases at J; junction bases unmatched: 8. The CDR3 contains 17 residues. CDR1 and CDR2 (germline): SGHTA, FQGNSA. CDR3 sequence reads: CASSLVAGVDGYNEQFF. As DNA, the CDR3 is TGTGCCAGCAGCTTAGTAGCGGGAGTCGATGGGTACAATGAGCAGTTCTTC. Using reference TRBV7-2 and TRBJ2-1 for the parts outside the CDR3, the full variable domain is GAGVSQSPSNKVTEKGKDVELRCDPISGHTALYWYRQSLGQGLEFLIYFQGNSAPDKSGLPSDRFSAERTGGSVSTLTIQRTQQEDSAVYLCASSLVAGVDGYNEQFFGPGTRLTVL.

This clonotype came up many times. This chain uses TRBV11-1 with TRBJ2-7; D not resolved. Trimming cost V 2 bases and J 5 bases, with 7 bases left between them. This CDR3 has 12 residues. Germline V lookup: CDR1 SGHAT, CDR2 FQDESV (reference sequence). CDR3 residues: CASSLTQHEQYF. The CDR3 DNA follows: TGTGCCAGCAGCTTAACCCAGCACGAGCAGTACTTC.